These 31 T cell receptor beta chains came from one sample sequenced in a study of vaccination and CD4 T cells after COVID-19 (dated by TCRdb to about 2022). The library was obtained by PCR. Sequencing used an Illumina iSeq 100. DNA from cultured CD4+ T cells underwent TCR sequencing with the Oncomine TCR Beta short-read assay at the Johns Hopkins FTIC core. TCRdb cleaned the public reads at Q25 with fastp, built clones with MiXCR and kept in-frame beta chains. Each record represents a unique CDR3 protein, reported with the most common genes and DNA among its rows. A total of some 12,000 distinct CDR3 sequences appear in this sample, approximately 64% of them only once. The ten largest clones add up to roughly 9.4% of the sample. For these receptors, no antigen is known. The treatment or condition tag for this specimen amounts to: approximately 9-day PBMC culture with coronavirus spike peptide pools or control peptides (ViraFEST assay).

The sequenced sample was CD4+ T cells from blood, cultured in vitro, obtained before SARS-CoV-2 vaccination. These receptors originate from a human donor who had recovered from COVID-19.

The chain recombines TRBV7-2 with TRBJ1-1; D gene unclear. The CDR3 contains 12 residues. Germline V gene lookup returns CDR1 SGHTA and CDR2 FQGNSA. The V end was cut by 4 bases, the J end by 8 bases, with 11 bases between. CDR3 nucleotide sequence: TGTGCCAGCAGCTCCTCGATGGGGGAAGCTTTCTTT. Amino acid sequence: CASSSSMGEAFF.

The chain joins TRBV7-8 to TRBJ2-7; D unresolved. Germline CDR1 is SGHVS and CDR2 is FQNEAQ. Trimming took 0 bases from V and 0 from J, leaving 9 bases between them. The CDR3 extends over 15 amino acids. The CDR3 region is CASSLASATSYEQYF. For the CDR3, the DNA is TGTGCCAGCAGCTTAGCAAGCGCTACCTCCTACGAGCAGTACTTC.

Here the CDR3 reads CASSLAALGTGELFF. CDR3 nucleotide sequence: TGTGCCAGCAGCTTAGCTGCCCTGGGGACCGGGGAGCTGTTTTTT. The V gene is TRBV7-8, the J gene TRBJ2-2; D is ambiguous. Looked up from germline, CDR1 is SGHVS and CDR2 is FQNEAQ. The V end was cut by 0 bases, the J end by 5 bases, with 10 bases between. The CDR3 extends over 15 amino acids.

This clonotype was seen only a few times. The chain employs TRBV20-1 and TRBJ2-7, with 13 bases aligning to TRBD2. The CDR3 consists of 16 residues. CDR1 is DFQATT and CDR2 is SNEGSKA in the germline V gene (reference sequence). V gave up 5 bases and J gave up 0 bases; unmatched junction bases: 7. DNA of the CDR3: TGCAGTGCTGGTGGACTAGCGGGAGTCACCTCCTACGAGCAGTACTTC. Its protein product is CSAGGLAGVTSYEQYF.

In its sample, this clonotype was seen once. This rearrangement joins TRBV7-9 to TRBJ2-7; possibly TRBD1 for D (5 bases). The CDR3 spans 14 residues. Trimming took off 5 bases at V and 1 base at J, with 12 bases between the two ends. The germline V gene has CDR1 SEHNR and CDR2 FQNEAQ (reference sequence). CDR3 amino acids: CASSPETASYEQYF. CDR3 in DNA: TGTGCCAGCAGCCCAGAGACAGCTTCCTACGAGCAGTACTTC.

This clonotype was observed a few times. The V and J genes are TRBV20-1 and TRBJ1-5, with no clear D. CDR1 is DFQATT and CDR2 is SNEGSKA in the germline V gene (reference sequence). Trimming took 1 base from V and 2 from J, leaving 9 bases between them. This CDR3 spans 14 amino acids. This chain's CDR3 is CSARGSTGNQPQHF. CDR3 nucleotide sequence: TGCAGTGCTAGAGGTTCGACGGGCAATCAGCCCCAGCATTTT.

This chain connects TRBV27 to TRBJ1-5; 8 positions agree with TRBD1. Germline V gene lookup returns CDR1 MNHEY and CDR2 SMNVEV (reference sequence). This CDR3 region has 16 residues. V shed 10 bases and J 3 bases; nucleotides not matched to a gene: 14. The CDR3 DNA reads TGTGCCAACCCGGACAGGGAAGTTGATAACAATCAGCCCCAGCATTTT. This gives the protein CANPDREVDNNQPQHF.

This clonotype turned up a few times. This sequence joins TRBV6-2 or TRBV6-3 and TRBJ2-2, with D possibly being TRBD2 (6 bases). The CDR3 is 17 amino acids. V was clipped by 7 bases and J by 4 bases, with 22 bases between them. Germline V gene lookup returns CDR1 MNHEY and CDR2 SVGEGT. The CDR3 DNA follows: TGTGCCAGCACCTCCAACGGGCGGGGACTGGGCACCGGGGAGCTGTTTTTT. This sequence encodes CASTSNGRGLGTGELFF.

The CDR3 bases are TGTGCCAGCACCCAAACTGGATCAGCTGAAGCTTTCTTT. It encodes CASTQTGSAEAFF. The V and J genes are TRBV11-2 and TRBJ1-1; D gene ambiguous. The CDR3 has 13 residues. Germline loops: CDR1 SGHAT, CDR2 FQNNGV. V shed 7 bases and J shed 6 bases, with 15 bases lying between them.

The CDR3 here is CASSISSGQGGDGYTF. For the CDR3, the DNA is TGTGCCAGTAGTATATCCTCGGGACAGGGAGGGGATGGCTACACCTTC. V gene TRBV19 combines with J gene TRBJ1-2, with TRBD1 matching 9 bases. The V gene's germline CDR1 is LNHDA and CDR2 SQIVND (reference sequence). V shed 2 bases, J shed 6 bases, and the junction held 10 bases outside the gene matches. CDR3 size: 16 residues.

The gene calls are TRBV7-9 and TRBJ1-2, with D uncertain. Trimming left V 1 base short and J 2 bases short, with 11 bases between. The length of the CDR3 is 15 residues. From germline, CDR1 is SEHNR and CDR2 FQNEAQ (reference sequence). As DNA, the CDR3 is TGTGCCAGCAGCTTAGATGGGGTTTTAAACTATGGCTACACCTTC. It encodes CASSLDGVLNYGYTF.

The rearrangement uses TRBV12-3 or TRBV12-4 and TRBJ1-1; 9 nucleotides match TRBD1. The CDR3 contains 15 residues. V was clipped by 3 bases and J by 2 bases; unmatched bases: 4. The CDR3 region is CASSLGGQGNTEAFF. CDR3 DNA: TGTGCCAGCAGTTTGGGGGGACAGGGTAACACTGAAGCTTTCTTT.

This clonotype is termed large. The rearrangement uses TRBV20-1 and TRBJ2-1; D might be TRBD1 (6 bases). The CDR3 sequence is 15 residues long. V dropped 4 bases and J dropped 1 base, with 14 bases sitting between them. CDR1 DFQATT and CDR2 SNEGSKA come from the germline V gene (reference sequence). CDR3 in DNA: TGCAGTGCTACGTTGGACAGACGTTCCTACAATGAGCAGTTCTTC. As protein: CSATLDRRSYNEQFF.

This CDR3 reads CASSQVGRVAGNTIYF. The CDR3 region has the DNA TGCGCCAGCAGCCAAGTGGGGAGGGTGGCTGGAAACACCATATATTTT. V is TRBV4-1 and J is TRBJ1-3; D ambiguous. The germline gives CDR1 MGHRA, CDR2 YSYEKL. CDR3 length equals 16 residues. Trimming removed 1 base at V and 2 bases at J, with 12 bases between.

This CDR3 is CAIRRRDSLNYGYTF. In DNA form, the CDR3 reads TGTGCCATCAGGAGACGGGACAGTCTTAACTATGGCTACACCTTC. The rearrangement links TRBV10-3 to TRBJ1-2; 7 bases line up with TRBD1. There are 15 residues in the CDR3. Germline V gene sequence: CDR1 ENHRY, CDR2 SYGVKD. Trimming cost V 6 bases and J 1 base; bases outside gene matches: 8.

This chain joins TRBV9 and TRBJ2-5; 13 bases align to TRBD2. V dropped 3 bases and J dropped 1; count of bases not matched to a gene: 9. Looked up from germline, CDR1 is SGDLS and CDR2 is YYNGEE. The CDR3 is 18 residues long. CDR3 DNA sequence: TGTGCCAGCAGCGCCGGCCCGGGACTAGCGGGGTTCCAAGAGACCCAGTACTTC. It specifies CASSAGPGLAGFQETQYF.

The rearrangement uses TRBV29-1 and TRBJ2-3, with D possibly matching TRBD1 (7 bases). V dropped 3 bases and J dropped 2 bases, with 12 bases sitting between them. Germline CDR1 SQVTM, CDR2 ANQGSEA. The CDR3 sequence is 14 residues long. This CDR3 is CSVEAGQHTDTQYF. CDR3 sequence (DNA): TGCAGCGTTGAGGCGGGACAGCACACAGATACGCAGTATTTT.

In its sample, this clonotype was seen a few times. V and J are TRBV20-1 and TRBJ2-7; 10 bases map to TRBD1. The V gene end was trimmed by 5 bases and the J gene end by 5 bases; junction bases not matched to a gene: 6. From germline, CDR1 is DFQATT and CDR2 SNEGSKA (reference sequence). This CDR3 has 13 amino acids. The DNA of the CDR3 is TGCAGTGCTGGACAGGGGGTAAGGAACGAGCAGTACTTC. It specifies CSAGQGVRNEQYF.

V and J are TRBV19 and TRBJ1-1; 8 bases map to TRBD1. The ends lost 1 base at V and 4 bases at J; junction bases unmatched: 5. The CDR3 has 15 amino acids. Germline values: CDR1 LNHDA, CDR2 SQIVND (reference sequence). The CDR3 reads CASSIGQGTTTEAFF. CDR3 bases: TGTGCCAGTAGTATAGGACAGGGGACCACCACTGAAGCTTTCTTT.

In the case of this clonotype: The junction differs from germline at one of its ends, possibly a read error. The rearrangement joins TRBV20-1 to TRBJ2-7; 11 nucleotides align to TRBD2. The CDR3 is made up of 13 amino acids. Germline-derived CDR1 and CDR2 are DFQATT and SNEGSKA (reference sequence). The CDR3 DNA is TGCAGTGCTGAACTAGCGGGAGTAGGTCAGCAGAACTTC. Protein sequence: CSAELAGVGQQNF.

The chain joins TRBV6-1 to TRBJ2-7; no clear D. V dropped 7 bases and J dropped 3 bases, with 16 bases sitting between them. CDR1 is MNHNS and CDR2 is SASEGT in the germline V gene. The CDR3 has 14 amino acids. The CDR3, as DNA: TGTGCCAGCACCTCGGTCGTTATGGGCTACGAGCAGTACTTC. Protein: CASTSVVMGYEQYF.

This clonotype was seen a few times. V and J are TRBV2 and TRBJ2-7; 9 positions match TRBD1. Germline V gene sequence: CDR1 SNHLY, CDR2 FYNNEI. The CDR3 runs to 15 residues. The V gene end was trimmed by 3 bases and the J gene end by 1 base; junction bases not matched to a gene: 4. The DNA for the CDR3 is TGTGCCAGCAGTGACCGGGGGACAGGGTCCTACGAGCAGTACTTC. This gives the protein CASSDRGTGSYEQYF.

V and J are TRBV20-1 and TRBJ2-1, with a possible D match to TRBD2 (6 bases). Germline CDR1 and CDR2: DFQATT and SNEGSKA (reference sequence). There are 17 residues in the CDR3. V shed 3 bases and J shed 1 base, with 19 bases lying between them. The CDR3 here is CSASGLASPRSYNEQFF. As DNA, the CDR3 is TGCAGTGCTAGCGGTCTAGCGTCACCCCGGTCCTACAATGAGCAGTTCTTC.

The genes are TRBV7-2 and TRBJ2-3; tentatively, D is TRBD1 or TRBD2 (5 bases each). From germline, CDR1 is SGHTA and CDR2 FQGNSA. This CDR3 comprises 15 residues. V was shortened by 5 bases and J by 0 bases, with 12 bases between the two germline ends. CDR3: CASSPGTGSTDTQYF. The CDR3 DNA is TGTGCCAGCAGCCCGGGGACGGGGAGCACAGATACGCAGTATTTT.

The chain employs TRBV2 and TRBJ1-1, with 11 bases aligning to TRBD1. The V gene's germline CDR1 is SNHLY and CDR2 FYNNEI. The CDR3 spans 14 residues. The trim removed 9 bases at V and 2 bases at J, leaving 5 bases unmatched. CDR3 loop: CARGTGGGNTEAFF. CDR3 coding DNA: TGTGCCAGAGGGACAGGGGGTGGAAACACTGAAGCTTTCTTT. The entire variable domain, with the rest obtained from reference TRBV2 and TRBJ1-1, is as follows: EPEVTQTPSHQVTQMGQEVILRCVPISNHLYFYWYRQILGQKVEFLVSFYNNEISEKSEIFDDQFSVERPDGSNFTLKIRSTKLEDSAMYFCARGTGGGNTEAFFGQGTRLTVV.

The CDR3 here is CASNQGAGELFF. CDR3 sequence (DNA): TGTGCCAGCAATCAGGGTGCCGGGGAGCTGTTTTTT. The V and J genes are TRBV6-1 and TRBJ2-2, with D perhaps TRBD1 (5 bases). V lost 7 bases, J lost 6 bases, and 9 bases lay in between. CDR1 and CDR2 from the germline V gene are MNHNS and SASEGT. The CDR3 runs to 12 residues.

In its sample, this clonotype was seen a few times. The chain couples TRBV27 to TRBJ2-3; 8 bases fit TRBD1. Germline V gene data show CDR1 as MNHEY and CDR2 as SMNVEV (reference sequence). This CDR3 spans 14 amino acids. V shed 6 bases and J 3 bases; nucleotides not matched to a gene: 5. CDR3 sequence: CASRRTGLTDTQYF. The CDR3 region has the DNA TGTGCCAGCAGGCGGACAGGGCTGACAGATACGCAGTATTTT.

The V and J genes are TRBV23-1 and TRBJ1-2; a weak D match, TRBD1 (6 bases). TRBV23-1 is known as an ORF, though its function is uncertain. The CDR3 totals 17 residues. The V and J ends lost 3 bases and 6 bases respectively, with 23 bases between them. CDR3 bases: TGCGCCAGCAGTCATTGGGGGCGGGACACGGATTCCGATGGCTACACCTTC. It is translated as CASSHWGRDTDSDGYTF.

The gene calls are TRBV6-4 and TRBJ2-1, with 7 bases matching TRBD1. There are 17 residues in the CDR3. CDR1 is MRHNA and CDR2 is SNTAGT in the germline V gene. V dropped 2 bases and J dropped 2; count of bases not matched to a gene: 9. CDR3 residues: CASSDLGVTGAYNEQFF. The CDR3 nucleotides are TGTGCCAGCAGTGACCTCGGGGTTACAGGGGCCTACAATGAGCAGTTCTTC.

The chain has TRBV20-1 and TRBJ2-1, with TRBD2 matching 13 bases. Per the germline V gene, CDR1 is DFQATT and CDR2 is SNEGSKA (reference sequence). V gave up 6 bases and J gave up 4 bases; unmatched junction bases: 6. CDR3 size: 15 residues. The CDR3 loop reads CSAQLAGGPYNEQFF. The CDR3 region has the DNA TGCAGTGCGCAACTAGCGGGGGGGCCGTACAATGAGCAGTTCTTC.

This chain uses TRBV5-1 with TRBJ1-2; D might be TRBD1 (5 bases). The CDR3 extends over 14 amino acids. CDR1 and CDR2 from the germline V gene are SGHRS and YFSETQ. V lost 0 bases, J lost 4 bases, and 10 bases lay in between. The DNA for the CDR3 is TGCGCCAGCAGCTTGGCAGGGTCCGGCTATGGCTACACCTTC. Its protein product is CASSLAGSGYGYTF. Drawing the rest from reference TRBV5-1 and TRBJ1-2, the complete variable domain is KAGVTQTPRYLIKTRGQQVTLSCSPISGHRSVSWYQQTPGQGLQFLFEYFSETQRNKGNFPGRFSGRQFSNSRSEMNVSTLELGDSALYLCASSLAGSGYGYTFGSGTRLTVV.